The rows below give T cell receptor beta chains drawn from one sample of a study of radiation and T cells in renal cell carcinoma. The protocol was immunoSEQ multiplex PCR, while the TCRdb copy is restricted to in-frame clones and leaves out a portion. The sample records some 120,000 clones, approximately 90% being singletons. The material was blood, obtained from a patient whose treatment included radiotherapy and nephrectomy. These receptors originate from a woman between 65 and 79 years old with renal cell carcinoma. CDR3s include the opening cysteine and the closing phenylalanine or tryptophan. The D gene is left open where the match is weak. Clone sizes are given selectively: once, few, many, or a class where the clone is expanded.

clone_size d_call j_call v_call cdr3_aa cdr3_nt
- TRBD1 TRBJ1-5 TRBV19 CASSMGRGGEPQHF TGTGCCAGTAGTATGGGCAGGGGGGGGGAACCCCAGCATTTT
- - TRBJ2-7 TRBV19 CASSELTGEQYF TGTGCCAGTAGTGAACTGACAGGCGAGCAGTACTTC
- - TRBJ2-7 TRBV4-2 CASSQDVGPSYEQYF TGTGCCAGCAGCCAAGATGTGGGGCCCTCCTACGAGCAGTACTTC
- TRBD1 TRBJ2-3 TRBV7-2 CASSLRQGADTQYF TGTGCCAGCAGCTTAAGACAGGGGGCAGATACGCAGTATTTT
- TRBD1 TRBJ1-1 TRBV5-4 CASTRDRGFGTEAFF TGTGCCAGCACCAGGGACAGGGGGTTCGGCACTGAAGCTTTCTTT
- TRBD1 TRBJ1-1 TRBV4-1 CASSQDPDRYADTEAFF TGCGCCAGCAGCCAAGATCCGGACAGGTATGCGGACACTGAAGCTTTCTTT
- TRBD1 TRBJ2-3 TRBV27 CASSLRGLSTDTQYF TGTGCCAGCAGTCTCAGGGGGCTTAGCACAGATACGCAGTATTTT
- TRBD1 TRBJ1-2 TRBV5-6 CASSLQGVNYGYTF TGTGCCAGCAGCTTACAGGGGGTAAACTATGGCTACACCTTC
- TRBD2 TRBJ2-1 TRBV6-5 CASSYLAGGTRDEQFF TGTGCCAGCAGTTATCTAGCGGGGGGAACAAGGGATGAGCAGTTCTTC
once - TRBJ2-1 TRBV11-3 CASSQSRDSISLNEQFF TGTGCCAGCAGCCAATCCCGGGACTCCATATCTCTCAATGAGCAGTTCTTC
- - TRBJ2-2 TRBV28 CASSGLGNTGELFF TGTGCCAGCAGTGGCCTAGGGAACACCGGGGAGCTGTTTTTT
- TRBD1 TRBJ1-1 TRBV10-3 CATRQGGKNTEAFF TGTGCCACTCGACAGGGAGGTAAGAACACTGAAGCTTTCTTT
few TRBD2 TRBJ2-3 TRBV5-1 CASSSAASGGLGDTQYF TGCGCCAGCAGCTCGGCGGCTAGCGGGGGCCTTGGGGATACGCAGTATTTT
- - TRBJ2-2 TRBV11-2 CASSLLSSRNTGELFF TGTGCCAGCAGCTTACTTTCATCTCGGAACACCGGGGAGCTGTTTTTT
- TRBD1 TRBJ2-3 TRBV5-1 CASSFDRGVDTQYF TGCGCCAGCAGCTTTGACAGGGGGGTAGATACGCAGTATTTT
- TRBD2 TRBJ2-2 TRBV27 CASRPLAGNTGELFF TGTGCCAGCAGGCCACTAGCGGGGAACACCGGGGAGCTGTTTTTT
- TRBD1 TRBJ2-1 TRBV5-6 CASIRDRDYEQFF TGTGCCAGCATCCGGGACAGGGATTATGAGCAGTTCTTC
- - TRBJ2-7 TRBV14 CASSSRPGEVSHEQYF TGTGCCAGCAGCTCAAGACCAGGGGAAGTAAGCCACGAGCAGTACTTC
few - TRBJ2-3 TRBV6-4 CASSARATDTQYF TGTGCCAGCAGCGCGAGGGCAACAGATACGCAGTATTTT
few TRBD1 TRBJ1-6 TRBV5-1 CASSSLQGAYNSPLHF TGCGCCAGCAGCTCTTTACAGGGGGCCTATAATTCACCCCTCCACTTT
- - TRBJ1-1 TRBV2 CASSERQPGSLEAFF TGTGCCAGCAGTGAAAGGCAGCCTGGGAGCTTGGAAGCTTTCTTT
- TRBD1 TRBJ2-5 TRBV4-1 CASSQAGQGRRETQYF TGCGCCAGCAGCCAAGCGGGACAGGGAAGGCGAGAGACCCAGTACTTC
- TRBD2 TRBJ2-1 TRBV19 CASSIPPLGRDEQFF TGTGCCAGTAGTATCCCCCCGTTGGGGAGGGATGAGCAGTTCTTC
- - TRBJ1-2 TRBV6-1 CASSETYEGFGYTF TGTGCCAGCAGTGAAACTTACGAGGGGTTTGGCTACACCTTC
- TRBD2 TRBJ2-1 TRBV5-1 CASIELSGGNNEQFF TGCGCCAGCATAGAACTTAGCGGGGGGAACAATGAGCAGTTCTTC
- TRBD1 TRBJ1-1 TRBV9 CASSVGQGARRTEAFF TGTGCCAGCAGCGTAGGGCAGGGGGCGCGAAGGACTGAAGCTTTCTTT
- - TRBJ1-4 TRBV5-5 CASSLQETDNEKLFF TGTGCCAGCAGCTTGCAGGAGACAGATAATGAAAAACTGTTTTTT
- - TRBJ2-3 TRBV9 CASSLGLGGADTQYF TGTGCCAGCAGCCTTGGACTCGGTGGCGCAGATACGCAGTATTTT
- TRBD2 TRBJ2-3 TRBV27 CASSLSGAGGADTQYF TGTGCCAGCAGTTTAAGTGGAGCGGGGGGGGCAGATACGCAGTATTTT
- - TRBJ2-7 TRBV7-6 CASSRDSHEQYF TGTGCCAGCAGCCGGGACTCCCACGAGCAGTACTTC
- - TRBJ1-1 TRBV30 CAWRFWQNTEAFF TGTGCCTGGAGATTTTGGCAGAACACTGAAGCTTTCTTT
- - TRBJ2-5 TRBV7-6 CASRSSVAVKTQYF TGTGCCAGCAGATCTTCAGTGGCGGTGAAGACCCAGTACTTC
- TRBD2 TRBJ2-4 TRBV19 CASSSRTSGENIQYF TGTGCCAGTAGTTCTCGGACTAGCGGGGAAAACATTCAGTACTTC
- - TRBJ2-3 TRBV7-8 CASSLGHITDTQYF TGTGCCAGCAGCTTGGGACACATCACAGATACGCAGTATTTT
- TRBD1 TRBJ2-7 TRBV7-9 CASSWTGGYEQYF TGTGCCAGCAGTTGGACAGGGGGCTACGAGCAGTACTTC
once - TRBJ2-3 TRBV7-9 CASSLGPGGADTQYF TGTGCCAGCAGCTTAGGACCAGGGGGGGCGGATACGCAGTATTTT
- - TRBJ1-6 TRBV21-1 CASSSPGKNPYLYNSPLHF TGTGCCAGCAGCTCCCCGGGGAAGAACCCTTATCTATATAATTCACCCCTCCACTTT
- - TRBJ2-6 TRBV5-1 CASSLRSGDSGANVLTF TGCGCCAGCAGCTTGCGGTCGGGGGACTCTGGGGCCAACGTCCTGACTTTC
few - TRBJ1-5 TRBV4-1 CASSLGWGGSNQPQHF TGCGCCAGCAGCCTGGGGTGGGGGGGAAGCAATCAGCCCCAGCATTTT
- TRBD2 TRBJ2-3 TRBV4-3 CASSQRGGENTQYF TGCGCCAGCAGCCAGCGGGGGGGAGAAAACACGCAGTATTTT
- - TRBJ1-2 TRBV5-1 CASSLARGANYGYTF TGCGCCAGCAGCTTGGCGAGGGGAGCTAACTATGGCTACACCTTC